What follows is one T cell receptor beta chain and its context. The data were taken from a study of neoadjuvant anti-PD-1 for oral cavity cancer. About the study: Nivolumab at 3 mg/kg was mostly given biweekly, three to four doses, pre-surgery.

In germline, CDR1 is MDHEN, CDR2 SYDVKM. The V and J ends lost 6 bases and 2 bases, in that order; junction bases with no gene match: 10. The CDR3 contains 16 residues. Specified time point: after neoadjuvant nivolumab, at surgical resection. Sequenced by immunoSEQ multiplex PCR; TCRdb stores in-frame clones only, minus some. The table records approximately 15,000 clones, approximately 40% of them present only once. This specimen was tumor tissue, taken after nivolumab (anti-PD-1) treatment. The origin of this receptor is a person aged 40 to 85 with oral cavity squamous cell carcinoma. The J gene is TRBJ1-1, the V gene TRBV28, with 9 bases fitting TRBD1. The CDR3 reads CASRHPGTGFNTEAFF. The DNA of the CDR3 is TGTGCCAGCAGGCATCCCGGGACAGGGTTTAACACTGAAGCTTTCTTT.